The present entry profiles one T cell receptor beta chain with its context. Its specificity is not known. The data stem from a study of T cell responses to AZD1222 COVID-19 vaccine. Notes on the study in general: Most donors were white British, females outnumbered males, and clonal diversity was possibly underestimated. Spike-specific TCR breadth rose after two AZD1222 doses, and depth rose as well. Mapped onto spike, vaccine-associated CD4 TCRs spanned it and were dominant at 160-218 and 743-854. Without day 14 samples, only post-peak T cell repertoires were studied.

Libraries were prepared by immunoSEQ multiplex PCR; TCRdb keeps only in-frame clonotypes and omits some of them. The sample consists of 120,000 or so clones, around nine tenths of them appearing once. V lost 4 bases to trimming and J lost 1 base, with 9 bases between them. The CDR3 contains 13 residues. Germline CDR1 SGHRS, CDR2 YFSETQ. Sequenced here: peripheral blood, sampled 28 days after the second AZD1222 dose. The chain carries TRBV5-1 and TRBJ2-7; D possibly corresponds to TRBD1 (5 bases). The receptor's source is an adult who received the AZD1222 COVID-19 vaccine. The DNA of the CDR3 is TGCGCCAGCAGCAGCACAGGTTCCTACGAGCAGTACTTC. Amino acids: CASSSTGSYEQYF.